The TCR beta chain described here comes from a study of blood T cell repertoires in COVID-19. V was shortened by 3 bases and J by 2 bases, with 12 bases between the two germline ends. CDR1 DFQATT and CDR2 SNEGSKA come from the germline V gene (reference sequence). The CDR3 has 14 amino acids. Per the original data handling: Using reference gene primer amplification, nucleated cell counts were estimated. Repertoires were generated with immunoSEQ multiplex PCR, while TCRdb's copy carries only in-frame clones and drops some. The D gene and trimming were derived from the DNA, and the V and J assignments and clone size from that table. The sample holds 300,000 to 500,000 clones, more than 75% seen once. This clone was seen once.

The chain links TRBV20-1 to TRBJ2-3; perhaps TRBD2 as D (5 bases). The material sequenced was PBMCs or T cells enriched from blood (not recorded which). This sequence originates from a woman in her 30s with acute COVID-19. The CDR3 loop reads CSASWRVNTDTQYF. The CDR3 DNA reads TGCAGTGCTAGTTGGCGGGTTAACACAGATACGCAGTATTTT.